This T cell receptor beta chain appears in the sequencing data of a study of blood T cell repertoires in COVID-19. The Seattle site enrolled patients during active infection and followed them longitudinally. The V gene's germline CDR1 is MNHEY and CDR2 SVGEGT. The CDR3 loop spans 14 amino acids. Trimming removed 5 bases at V and 6 bases at J, with 14 bases between. This clone occurred a few times. The table came from immunoSEQ multiplex PCR; TCRdb's copy has only in-frame clones and leaves some out. The table shows some 170,000 clones, with roughly 81% occurring only once. The origin of this receptor is a woman aged 40 to 50 with COVID-19, enrolled during active disease. V usage is TRBV6-2 or TRBV6-3 and J usage is TRBJ1-5; D is unresolved. Sequenced: peripheral blood. In nucleotides, the CDR3 is TGTGCCAGCAGTAATCCCGGAGCCTCTCAGCCCCAGCATTTT. It yields the protein CASSNPGASQPQHF.